What follows is one T cell receptor beta chain and its context. This receptor's antigen is unknown. Per-nucleotide qualities are absent, and no much larger clonotype sits a single base away. This entry comes from a study of cytomegalovirus exposure and HLA in healthy donors (dated by TCRdb to about 2017). Study-level background: An earlier analysis of approximately 600 of the donors reported approximately 300 Gb of sequence data and 117 million unique TCR beta sequences from about 179 million T cells. Approximately 310 gigabases of sequencing data and around 80 million unique TCR sequences made up an early release that covered some 640 HLA-typed donors. Of the roughly 410 genotyped donors, 65% to 90% were placed in the genetic ancestry cluster associated with self-reported Caucasian donors. The study was designed to test whether signatures of past pathogen exposure could be identified by cataloging public T cell receptors. The study profiled the T cell repertoires of hundreds of subjects by immunosequencing and related them to cytomegalovirus serostatus. In addition to the first cohort of around 670 subjects, a separate validation cohort of approximately 110 different subjects was used. To predict cytomegalovirus infection status, the study combined high-throughput TCR immunosequencing, statistical association of individual TCRs with disease status, and machine learning. A later analysis re-analyzed previously published TCR beta repertoires from 600 to 850 donors and added high-resolution HLA genotyping to study TCR occurrence patterns. The later analysis used no new phenotypic data to find candidate immune exposures, relying instead on TCR beta sequences and their occurrence across donors. An earlier analysis of approximately 630 of the donors applied high-throughput TCR beta sequencing to assess whether each TCR beta V gene segment acted as functional or pseudogenic. Donor age, sex, ethnicity and CMV serostatus were collected together with the repertoire data. Genome-wide SNP genotypes for about 55% of the roughly 670 donors were used in a later genetic analysis, which treated that subset as a discovery cohort. Every discovery cohort repertoire had been produced on one sequencing platform. Class I and class II HLA loci were covered by the typing at four-digit resolution. Typing coverage varied by locus: about 629-640 donors for A, B, C, DRB1 and DQB1; 500 to 550 for DQA1; more than 600 for DPA1; approximately 490 for DPB1. Because of strong linkage in the cohort, roughly five DR-DQ haplotypes were treated as single units for association and clustering. On average, about 200,000 unique TCR beta nucleotide sequences were sequenced per donor among some 420 genotyped donors of the cohort, with roughly 20% of those sequences being non-productive.

Results the study describes overall, beyond this receptor: Most CMV-associated TCR beta chains appeared to be HLA-restricted in a later analysis, and the HLA associations seemed to be driven largely by CMV exposure. At a false discovery rate of 0.05, a later analysis linked fewer than 20,000 TCR beta sequences to specific HLA alleles. In both the original and validation cohorts, the classifier was reported to diagnose cytomegalovirus status with high specificity and sensitivity. Over 15 rarely observed V segments, including chromosome 9 orphons, were excluded from the earlier analysis of a few hundred of the donors because counts were too low. In an earlier analysis of more than 500 of the donors, most TCR beta V segments appeared in productive rearrangements about 90% or about 30% of the time, broadly matching IMGT annotations. Correlated functional status among segregating V segments might be attributable to linkage disequilibrium, but an unknown experimental factor could not be ruled out. In a later analysis, the rate of TCR association differed among HLA loci, with DRB1 alleles having the most associated TCRs and HLA-C alleles having the fewest. The authors suggested that the approach could potentially be generalized to other disease states and immunological phenotypes. Only TCR beta chains were sequenced in this cohort, and the absence of alpha or paired-chain data limited detectable features. Immune exposure information for the cohort was limited to CMV serostatus. In vitro tests confirmed that a few of the cytomegalovirus-associated TCR beta chains recognize cytomegalovirus antigens. Because the 87-base-pair reads could not distinguish some IMGT-functional V segments, including TRBV6-2 and TRBV6-3, those segments were excluded. According to a later genetic analysis, donors in an Asian-associated ancestry cluster had fewer N-insertions in productive TCRs than the roughly 700-donor mean. Sequencing depth was assumed to be roughly uniform across donors in the presence/absence analyses, though that assumption may not hold. According to a later analysis, parvovirus B19, influenza, CMV and Epstein-Barr virus appeared linked to several top co-occurrence clusters. Because HLA typing was unavailable for some donors at each locus, only the typed subset was used in association tests. In the study, about 150 TCR beta chains were listed as associated with cytomegalovirus. A further reported finding was that TCR beta sequences accurately predicted the HLA-A and HLA-B alleles for most subjects in the first cohort. When HLA alleles, especially DR and DQ, strongly co-occurred, TCR associations were difficult to assign to individual alleles. Most TCR sequences were seen in very few donors, while some public TCRs were found in many individuals. In a later analysis, HLA-associated TCR beta chains showed more clonal expansion and lower generation probabilities than non-associated chains that were equally common. A later genetic analysis associated a missense DCLRE1C variant with V-gene and J-gene trimming of TCR beta chains, and an independent cohort replicated the association. A group of highly shared sequence variants was considered likely to be a technical artifact of the sequencing pipeline.

For CDR1 and CDR2, the germline V gene (reference sequence) lists WNHNN and SYGVQD. Trimming removed 3 bases from V and 4 bases from J; the gene matches leave 11 bases unexplained. Measured from the cysteine to the phenylalanine, the CDR3 is 16 residues long. Only the CDR3 DNA is retained, 48 bases long and in frame from the first base. The library was generated by the immunoSEQ multiplex PCR assay. For the multiplex PCR, a mixture combining 60 forward primers for TCR Vbeta segments and 13 reverse primers for TCR Jbeta segments was used. Amplification of the CDR3 region of rearranged TCR beta genes was performed with a multiplex PCR assay on genomic DNA. Amplified TCR beta libraries were sequenced as 87-base-pair reads on the Illumina HiSeq System. Turning to the authors' computational methods: In a later analysis, some 80 million unique TCR beta chains were counted across the roughly 670 repertoires, and around 10 million of these chains were shared by at least two donors. A nearest-neighbor algorithm error-corrected the raw reads and collapsed the reads into unique sequences, merging closely related sequences to remove PCR and sequencing errors. To assign V, D and J gene segments, CDR3 sequences were aligned to IMGT reference sequences. For a sequence to be retained, a match of at least six nucleotides was required to both a V gene segment and a J gene segment. A rearrangement counted as productive if the CDR3 had no stop codons and remained in frame with V and J, and every other rearrangement counted as non-productive. CDR3 was defined by IMGT convention, running from the second conserved V-encoded cysteine to the conserved J-encoded phenylalanine. Sequences without an unambiguous match to a single V gene segment were excluded from the earlier analysis of 450 to 650 of the donors. In an earlier analysis of several hundred of the donors, V segments were called functional above 56.7% productive rearrangements and were called segregating when the between-donor standard deviation exceeded 5%. A statistical classification framework was built for diagnosing cytomegalovirus status from the catalog of TCR beta chain sequences. V and J gene assignment, in a later analysis, came from comparing TCR nucleotide sequences with IMGT/GENE-DB human TR gene sequences. The TCRdist pipeline was used in a later analysis to assign CDR3 sequences and most-parsimonious VDJ recombination scenarios. A later analysis defined each TCR beta chain by its CDR3 amino acid sequence plus V-gene family, and excluded reads lacking a unique V-gene family. To address suspected cross-contamination and a sequencing artifact, a later analysis removed approximately 590 highly shared, low-generation-probability nucleotide sequences. A later analysis calculated a clonal expansion index for each public chain from normalized within-repertoire ranks of inferred template counts. In a later analysis, generation probabilities were computed using a VDJ recombination model fitted to out-of-frame rearrangements, and the results were checked against IGoR. A later analysis scored TCR-TCR, TCR-HLA and TCR-CMV co-occurrence with hypergeometric tests, applying a repertoire-size bias correction to TCR pairs. To estimate false discovery rates, a later analysis permuted the HLA or CMV assignments 20 times. In a later analysis, co-occurring TCRs were grouped using DBSCAN, and TCRdist sequence similarity was added for clustering within HLA-allele-positive subsets. For co-occurrence clustering, repertoires with fewer than 30,000 or more than 120,000 public chains were excluded, along with roughly 5 repertoires with anomalous nucleotide sharing. TCRdb took over this immuneACCESS table, retaining in-frame rearrangements with V and J assigned. Such tables are incomplete; in checked studies, under half of the missing clones stem from an unresolved V gene, and the remainder is unexplained. That table furnishes V, J and clone size, whereas the DNA furnished D and trimming. This sample holds fewer than 120,000 clones; more than 65% were observed only once. About 6.8% of the sample comes from the top ten.

The cohort was made up of under 800 healthy bone marrow donors. At the time of sampling, every cohort member was nominally healthy, though immune exposures that went unrecorded were likely present. The donor tested CMV seropositive, placing the donor among the approximately 290 seropositive members of the cohort. Each donor provided a peripheral blood sample, and peripheral blood mononuclear cells were used for TCR beta sequencing. The Qiagen DNeasy Blood Extraction Kit was used to extract genomic DNA from the blood cell samples. The sequence was collected from a young man in good health and CMV-seropositive. What was sequenced was PBMCs. Recombination connected TRBV10-1 to TRBJ1-1; TRBD1 matches 7 bases in the middle. The CDR3 in this case is CASSDRLGQESTEAFF. The nucleotide sequence reads TGCGCCAGCAGTGACCGGCTTGGACAGGAGAGCACTGAAGCTTTCTTT.